These T cell receptor beta chains were read from a single sample in a study of blood T cell repertoires in COVID-19. Libraries were prepared by immunoSEQ multiplex PCR; TCRdb keeps only in-frame clonotypes and omits some of them. The sample has over 120,000 clones, about 75% seen once; the top ten hold 2.5% to 3%. The source material was PBMCs or T cells enriched from blood (not recorded which). The source is a woman between 45 and 60 years old who had recovered from COVID-19. Both conserved end residues are part of each CDR3. The D gene is left open where the match is weak. Clone size is shown for a subset of rows, as once, few, many or a class of expanded clone.

d_gene: -; abundance: -; j_gene: TRBJ2-3; v_gene: TRBV11-2; CDR3aa: CASSFGARARTDTQYF; CDR3nt: TGTGCCAGCAGCTTTGGGGCTAGAGCGCGCACAGATACGCAGTATTTT
d_gene: -; abundance: -; j_gene: TRBJ2-7; v_gene: TRBV28; CDR3aa: CASTPSSYSYEQYF; CDR3nt: TGTGCCAGCACCCCAAGTAGCTATTCCTACGAGCAGTACTTC
d_gene: -; abundance: -; j_gene: TRBJ2-7; v_gene: TRBV9; CDR3aa: CASSTERLVGYEQYF; CDR3nt: TGTGCCAGCAGCACAGAGAGACTAGTGGGCTACGAGCAGTACTTC
d_gene: -; abundance: -; j_gene: TRBJ1-2; v_gene: TRBV10-2; CDR3aa: CASSESSEGRLGGYTF; CDR3nt: TGCGCCAGCAGTGAAAGTTCTGAGGGCAGGCTGGGTGGCTACACCTTC
d_gene: -; abundance: -; j_gene: TRBJ1-2; v_gene: TRBV6-5; CDR3aa: CASKYDLQGHYGYTF; CDR3nt: TGTGCCAGCAAGTATGACTTACAGGGTCACTATGGCTACACCTTC
d_gene: -; abundance: many; j_gene: TRBJ1-5; v_gene: TRBV5-6; CDR3aa: CASSLAPGQPQHF; CDR3nt: TGTGCCAGCAGCTTGGCCCCAGGACAGCCCCAGCATTTT
d_gene: TRBD1; abundance: -; j_gene: TRBJ1-2; v_gene: TRBV10-3; CDR3aa: CAIYETGNYGYTF; CDR3nt: TGTGCCATCTATGAGACAGGGAACTATGGCTACACCTTC
d_gene: -; abundance: few; j_gene: TRBJ2-7; v_gene: TRBV2; CDR3aa: CASSGAGYYEQYF; CDR3nt: TGTGCCAGCAGTGGGGCGGGTTACTACGAGCAGTACTTC
d_gene: TRBD1; abundance: -; j_gene: TRBJ1-4; v_gene: TRBV7-9; CDR3aa: CASSLGPPGQGPNEKLFF; CDR3nt: TGTGCCAGCAGCTTAGGGCCCCCTGGACAGGGACCGAATGAAAAACTGTTTTTT
d_gene: TRBD1; abundance: -; j_gene: TRBJ2-7; v_gene: TRBV18; CDR3aa: CASSALGQGADGQYF; CDR3nt: TGTGCCAGCTCCGCTCTAGGGCAGGGGGCAGATGGGCAGTACTTC
d_gene: TRBD2; abundance: -; j_gene: TRBJ2-3; v_gene: TRBV6-1; CDR3aa: CASSELIGREGTDTQYF; CDR3nt: TGTGCCAGCAGTGAGTTGATTGGGCGGGAGGGCACAGATACGCAGTATTTT
d_gene: -; abundance: -; j_gene: TRBJ1-6; v_gene: TRBV5-1; CDR3aa: CASSWEQGANSPLHF; CDR3nt: TGCGCCAGCAGCTGGGAACAGGGCGCAAATTCACCCCTCCACTTT
d_gene: TRBD1; abundance: -; j_gene: TRBJ2-7; v_gene: TRBV27; CDR3aa: CASSLHRDRSYEQYF; CDR3nt: TGTGCCAGCAGTCTACACCGGGACAGATCCTACGAGCAGTACTTC
d_gene: TRBD2; abundance: -; j_gene: TRBJ2-1; v_gene: TRBV10-1; CDR3aa: CASSELAGGMDEQFF; CDR3nt: TGCGCCAGCAGTGAGCTCGCGGGAGGGATGGATGAGCAGTTCTTC
d_gene: TRBD1; abundance: -; j_gene: TRBJ1-6; v_gene: TRBV30; CDR3aa: CAWSVRDRFSPLHF; CDR3nt: TGTGCCTGGAGCGTTCGGGACAGATTTTCACCCCTCCACTTT
d_gene: -; abundance: -; j_gene: TRBJ2-5; v_gene: TRBV19; CDR3aa: CASSISGTSGYTQYF; CDR3nt: TGTGCCAGTAGTATCTCCGGGACATCGGGATATACCCAGTACTTC
d_gene: TRBD1; abundance: -; j_gene: TRBJ1-5; v_gene: TRBV9; CDR3aa: CASSVGQGANQPQHF; CDR3nt: TGTGCCAGCAGCGTAGGGCAGGGGGCGAATCAGCCCCAGCATTTT
d_gene: TRBD2; abundance: -; j_gene: TRBJ2-5; v_gene: TRBV27; CDR3aa: CASSSLGAGGKETQYF; CDR3nt: TGTGCCAGCAGTTCCCTAGGGGCGGGAGGGAAAGAGACCCAGTACTTC
d_gene: -; abundance: -; j_gene: TRBJ2-1; v_gene: TRBV11-2; CDR3aa: CASSLASLNNEQFF; CDR3nt: TGTGCCAGCAGCTTAGCCTCTCTTAACAATGAGCAGTTCTTC
d_gene: -; abundance: -; j_gene: TRBJ2-5; v_gene: TRBV19; CDR3aa: CASSSRGGPGTQYF; CDR3nt: TGTGCCAGTAGTAGCCGCGGGGGCCCGGGGACCCAGTACTTC
d_gene: TRBD2; abundance: -; j_gene: TRBJ2-3; v_gene: TRBV13; CDR3aa: CASSSRGLAGRRTDTQYF; CDR3nt: TGTGCCAGCAGCTCCCGGGGACTAGCGGGGAGACGCACAGATACGCAGTATTTT
d_gene: TRBD2; abundance: -; j_gene: TRBJ2-1; v_gene: TRBV10-3; CDR3aa: CAISESISGSHEQFF; CDR3nt: TGTGCCATCAGTGAGTCGATTAGCGGGAGCCATGAGCAGTTCTTC
d_gene: TRBD2; abundance: -; j_gene: TRBJ2-7; v_gene: TRBV7-3; CDR3aa: CASSLTSGGTYEQYF; CDR3nt: TGTGCCAGCAGCTTAACTAGCGGGGGGACCTACGAGCAGTACTTC
d_gene: -; abundance: once; j_gene: TRBJ2-5; v_gene: TRBV15; CDR3aa: CATSRDRGQETQYF; CDR3nt: TGTGCCACCAGCAGAGATAGGGGTCAAGAGACCCAGTACTTC
d_gene: -; abundance: -; j_gene: TRBJ2-1; v_gene: TRBV4-1; CDR3aa: CASSHPEGGVGNEQFF; CDR3nt: TGCGCCAGCAGCCATCCCGAGGGGGGGGTGGGCAATGAGCAGTTCTTC
d_gene: TRBD1; abundance: -; j_gene: TRBJ2-2; v_gene: TRBV7-9; CDR3aa: CASRDTGATGELFF; CDR3nt: TGTGCCAGCAGGGATACAGGGGCCACCGGGGAGCTGTTTTTT
d_gene: -; abundance: -; j_gene: TRBJ1-6; v_gene: TRBV5-4; CDR3aa: CASSFDRGTTYNSPLHF; CDR3nt: TGTGCCAGCAGCTTTGATCGAGGGACAACCTATAATTCACCCCTCCACTTT
d_gene: -; abundance: -; j_gene: TRBJ2-3; v_gene: TRBV6-5; CDR3aa: CASSFRQGTDTQYF; CDR3nt: TGTGCCAGCAGTTTCCGACAGGGCACAGATACGCAGTATTTT
d_gene: TRBD2; abundance: -; j_gene: TRBJ2-7; v_gene: TRBV5-1; CDR3aa: CASSLDPSGVYEQYF; CDR3nt: TGCGCCAGCAGCTTGGATCCTAGCGGGGTCTACGAGCAGTACTTC
d_gene: -; abundance: -; j_gene: TRBJ1-6; v_gene: TRBV12-5; CDR3aa: CASGLVLTPGMDSPLHF; CDR3nt: TGTGCTAGTGGTTTGGTACTAACTCCAGGGATGGATTCACCCCTCCACTTT
d_gene: -; abundance: -; j_gene: TRBJ2-3; v_gene: TRBV28; CDR3aa: CAGGGSDTQYF; CDR3nt: TGTGCTGGAGGGGGCAGTGATACGCAGTATTTT
d_gene: -; abundance: -; j_gene: TRBJ2-7; v_gene: TRBV29-1; CDR3aa: CSVEESGRSYEQYF; CDR3nt: TGCAGCGTTGAAGAGAGCGGCAGGAGCTACGAGCAGTACTTC
d_gene: -; abundance: -; j_gene: TRBJ1-1; v_gene: TRBV2; CDR3aa: CASSAQVRVNTEAFF; CDR3nt: TGTGCCAGCAGTGCTCAGGTCAGGGTGAACACTGAAGCTTTCTTT
d_gene: TRBD1; abundance: -; j_gene: TRBJ1-5; v_gene: TRBV19; CDR3aa: CASSITHRGEGQPQHF; CDR3nt: TGTGCCAGTAGTATAACGCACAGGGGGGAAGGTCAGCCCCAGCATTTT
d_gene: TRBD1; abundance: -; j_gene: TRBJ2-7; v_gene: TRBV10-3; CDR3aa: CAISEGTGIVYEQYF; CDR3nt: TGTGCCATCAGTGAGGGGACAGGGATAGTCTACGAGCAGTACTTC
d_gene: -; abundance: -; j_gene: TRBJ2-7; v_gene: TRBV5-6; CDR3aa: CASSYGMQGHISEQYF; CDR3nt: TGTGCCAGCAGCTACGGTATGCAGGGGCACATCAGCGAGCAGTACTTC
d_gene: -; abundance: -; j_gene: TRBJ1-5; v_gene: TRBV18; CDR3aa: CASSLIQGGGNQPQHF; CDR3nt: TGTGCCAGCTCACTTATCCAGGGAGGAGGCAATCAGCCCCAGCATTTT
d_gene: -; abundance: once; j_gene: TRBJ1-2; v_gene: TRBV4-2; CDR3aa: CASSQDSGPSNYGYTF; CDR3nt: TGTGCCAGCAGCCAAGATTCAGGTCCCAGTAACTATGGCTACACCTTC
d_gene: TRBD1; abundance: -; j_gene: TRBJ1-1; v_gene: TRBV30; CDR3aa: CAWDRGQGTEAFF; CDR3nt: TGTGCCTGGGACAGGGGGCAAGGGACTGAAGCTTTCTTT
d_gene: -; abundance: -; j_gene: TRBJ2-3; v_gene: TRBV5-1; CDR3aa: CASSRWRAKDTQYF; CDR3nt: TGCGCCAGCAGCCGCTGGAGGGCGAAGGATACGCAGTATTTT
d_gene: TRBD1; abundance: -; j_gene: TRBJ1-6; v_gene: TRBV7-6; CDR3aa: CARPQGEDSPLHF; CDR3nt: TGTGCCAGACCACAGGGGGAGGATTCACCCCTCCACTTT
d_gene: -; abundance: -; j_gene: TRBJ2-2; v_gene: TRBV4-2; CDR3aa: CASSLEQITRLTGELFF; CDR3nt: TGTGCCAGCAGCCTCGAACAGATAACTCGCCTCACCGGGGAGCTGTTTTTT
d_gene: -; abundance: -; j_gene: TRBJ1-2; v_gene: TRBV12-3/TRBV12-4; CDR3aa: CASTQLYGYTF; CDR3nt: TGTGCCAGCACACAGTTATATGGCTACACCTTC
d_gene: -; abundance: -; j_gene: TRBJ2-1; v_gene: TRBV5-8; CDR3aa: CASSFLDRNEQFF; CDR3nt: TGTGCCAGCAGCTTCCTAGATCGTAATGAGCAGTTCTTC
d_gene: -; abundance: -; j_gene: TRBJ2-7; v_gene: TRBV11-3; CDR3aa: CASSLSHVTYEQYF; CDR3nt: TGTGCCAGCAGCTTAAGCCACGTTACCTACGAGCAGTACTTC
d_gene: -; abundance: -; j_gene: TRBJ1-5; v_gene: TRBV6-4; CDR3aa: CASSDELSNQPQHF; CDR3nt: TGTGCCAGCAGTGACGAACTGAGCAATCAGCCCCAGCATTTT
d_gene: -; abundance: -; j_gene: TRBJ2-7; v_gene: TRBV6-2/TRBV6-3; CDR3aa: CASSPGGLSSYEQYF; CDR3nt: TGTGCCAGCAGCCCCGGGGGACTGAGCTCCTACGAGCAGTACTTC
d_gene: TRBD1; abundance: -; j_gene: TRBJ1-2; v_gene: TRBV28; CDR3aa: CAIYLGTGYGYTF; CDR3nt: TGTGCCATCTACCTTGGGACAGGGTATGGCTACACCTTC
d_gene: -; abundance: few; j_gene: TRBJ1-5; v_gene: TRBV7-8; CDR3aa: CASSPSRGYNQPQHF; CDR3nt: TGTGCCAGCAGCCCGTCAAGGGGTTACAATCAGCCCCAGCATTTT
d_gene: -; abundance: -; j_gene: TRBJ1-5; v_gene: TRBV24-1; CDR3aa: CATSDSGVRQPQHF; CDR3nt: TGTGCCACCAGTGATTCAGGGGTCAGGCAGCCCCAGCATTTT
d_gene: TRBD1; abundance: -; j_gene: TRBJ1-2; v_gene: TRBV5-1; CDR3aa: CASSFGQGEGYTF; CDR3nt: TGCGCCAGCAGCTTCGGACAGGGTGAGGGCTACACCTTC
d_gene: TRBD1; abundance: -; j_gene: TRBJ1-1; v_gene: TRBV3-1/TRBV3-2; CDR3aa: CASSQAGGGEAFF; CDR3nt: TGTGCCAGCAGCCAAGCAGGGGGTGGTGAAGCTTTCTTT
d_gene: TRBD1; abundance: -; j_gene: TRBJ1-1; v_gene: TRBV2; CDR3aa: CASSEQGATEAFF; CDR3nt: TGTGCCAGCAGTGAACAGGGGGCCACTGAAGCTTTCTTT
d_gene: TRBD1; abundance: -; j_gene: TRBJ1-2; v_gene: TRBV5-1; CDR3aa: CASSSSGTGYGYTF; CDR3nt: TGCGCCAGCAGCTCATCCGGGACAGGGTACGGCTACACCTTC
d_gene: TRBD2; abundance: -; j_gene: TRBJ2-3; v_gene: TRBV14; CDR3aa: CASSSGITDTQYF; CDR3nt: TGTGCCAGCAGTAGCGGGATCACAGATACGCAGTATTTT
d_gene: -; abundance: -; j_gene: TRBJ2-7; v_gene: TRBV6-2/TRBV6-3; CDR3aa: CASSYDRFYEQYF; CDR3nt: TGTGCCAGCAGTTACGACAGGTTCTACGAGCAGTACTTC